The clone carrying this T cell receptor (beta chain) occurred once. Clones were sequenced by immunoSEQ multiplex PCR, and TCRdb holds only the in-frame ones, with some missing. The sample includes millions of clones, over 90% of them seen just once. The germline V gene has CDR1 KGHSH and CDR2 LQKENI. The CDR3 spans 18 residues. V was clipped by 3 bases and J by 2 bases, with 17 bases between them. The data are from a study of shared clonotypes between healthy human individuals. The sequenced sample consisted of naive CD4+ T cells from PBMCs. The subset was: CD45RA+ positively selected. This TCR came from a man aged 18 to 30 in good health. Some clones in this sample may be carry-over from other donors' samples. J is TRBJ2-6 and V is TRBV18; a possible D gene is TRBD2 (5 bases). CDR3 loop: CASSPTVIAGTGANVLTF. CDR3 coding DNA: TGTGCCAGCTCACCTACGGTTATTGCGGGTACTGGGGCCAACGTCCTGACTTTC.